The sequence of this T cell receptor (beta chain) was determined in a study of cytomegalovirus exposure and HLA in healthy donors. Study-wide findings and caveats: The authors listed 180 or so TCR beta chains as cytomegalovirus-associated. In an earlier analysis, most TCR beta V segments were productive about 87% or about 30% of the time.

The PCR had 60 Vbeta and 13 Jbeta primers. Clones were sequenced by immunoSEQ multiplex PCR, and TCRdb holds only the in-frame ones, with some missing. The repertoire table contains 45,000 or so clones. To note about this clone: Its antigen is not known.

In germline, CDR1 is SNHLY, CDR2 FYNNEI. The CDR3 has 13 residues. V lost 8 bases and J lost 6; bases outside the gene matches: 3. The sequence was collected from a male donor in good health and CMV-seronegative. Sequences were obtained from PBMCs. The genes are TRBV2 and TRBJ2-1; the match to TRBD2 covers 11 bases. The CDR3 loop is CASETSGTNEQFF. CDR3 sequence (DNA): TGTGCCAGCGAGACTAGCGGGACCAATGAGCAGTTCTTC.